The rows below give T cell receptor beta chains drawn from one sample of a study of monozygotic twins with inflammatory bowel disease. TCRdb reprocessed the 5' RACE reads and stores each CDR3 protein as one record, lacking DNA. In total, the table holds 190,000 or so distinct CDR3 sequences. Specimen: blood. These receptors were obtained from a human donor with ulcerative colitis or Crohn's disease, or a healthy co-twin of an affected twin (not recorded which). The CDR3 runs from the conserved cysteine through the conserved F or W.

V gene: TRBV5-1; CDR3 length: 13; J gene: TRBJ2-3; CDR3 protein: CASTLGRTDTQYF
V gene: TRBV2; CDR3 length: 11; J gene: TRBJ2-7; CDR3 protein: CASSELYEQYF
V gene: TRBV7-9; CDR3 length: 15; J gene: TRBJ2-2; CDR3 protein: CASSSRTGLTGELFF
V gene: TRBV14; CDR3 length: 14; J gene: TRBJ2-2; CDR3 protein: CASSRQRYTGELFF
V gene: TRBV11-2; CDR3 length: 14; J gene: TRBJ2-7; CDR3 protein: CASSFEGTSYEQYF
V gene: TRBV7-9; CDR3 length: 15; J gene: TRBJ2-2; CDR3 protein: CASSPTGRFIGELFF
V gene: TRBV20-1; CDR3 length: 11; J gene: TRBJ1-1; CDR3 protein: CSAFMSTEAFF
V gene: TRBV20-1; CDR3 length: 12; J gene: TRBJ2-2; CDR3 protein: CSARRDTGELFF
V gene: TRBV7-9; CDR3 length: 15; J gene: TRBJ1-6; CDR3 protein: CASSLGRAYNSPLHF
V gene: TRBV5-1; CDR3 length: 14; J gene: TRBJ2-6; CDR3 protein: CASSLEVGANVLTF
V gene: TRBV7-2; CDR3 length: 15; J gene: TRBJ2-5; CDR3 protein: CASSSSKTLGETQYF
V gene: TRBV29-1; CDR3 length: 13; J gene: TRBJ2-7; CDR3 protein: CSVCRDSPYEQYF
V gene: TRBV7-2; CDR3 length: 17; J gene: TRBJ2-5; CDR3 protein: CASSSGTTGLVRETQYF
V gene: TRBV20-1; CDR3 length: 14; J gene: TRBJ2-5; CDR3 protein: CSARSTDRRETQYF